These 10 T cell receptor beta chains were sequenced from one sample in a study of T cell responses to AZD1222 COVID-19 vaccine (dated by TCRdb to the early 2020s). This sample's time point label indicates: about 28 days (+/-7) after the second vaccine dose. Library creation used the immunoSEQ multiplex PCR assay. TCRdb obtained this table from immuneACCESS and retained in-frame rearrangements with V and J assigned. These tables miss some clones; where compared with another copy, unresolved V genes account for less than half of the shortfall, and the remainder is unexplained. In this sample the table shows tens of thousands of clones, about 90% of which occur a single time. Of the sample, approximately 1.2% is held by the ten largest clones. Specimen: peripheral blood, collected 28 days after the second AZD1222 dose. The receptors shown here come from an adult who received the AZD1222 COVID-19 vaccine.

The J gene is TRBJ2-2, the V gene TRBV6-2 or TRBV6-3, with 8 bases matching TRBD2. The J segment lost 0 bases and the V segment lost 8 bases, leaving 5 bases of the junction unmatched. Germline-derived CDR1 and CDR2 are MNHEY and SVGEGT. The CDR3 consists of 15 residues. The CDR3 sequence: CASGWGLANTGELFF. The CDR3 coding sequence is TGTGCCAGCGGTTGGGGACTAGCGAACACCGGGGAGCTGTTTTTT.

V is TRBV6-5 and J is TRBJ2-3, with 8 bases fitting TRBD2. Unmatched junction bases numbered 1, after V lost 1 base and J lost 1 base. CDR3 length equals 15 residues. Germline V CDR1 and CDR2: MNHEY, SVGAGI. The CDR3 sequence: CASSYLLAGTDTQYF. The CDR3 DNA follows: TGTGCCAGCAGTTACTTACTAGCGGGCACAGATACGCAGTATTTT.

The chain employs TRBV5-5 and TRBJ1-2; possibly TRBD1 for D (5 bases). This CDR3 spans 17 amino acids. Germline V gene sequence: CDR1 SGHKS, CDR2 YYEKEE (reference sequence). The V and J ends lost 0 bases and 1 base respectively, with 16 bases between them. The DNA for the CDR3 is TGTGCCAGCAGCTTGGTCCCGGCAGGGCGCTATAACTATGGCTACACCTTC. The encoded protein is CASSLVPAGRYNYGYTF.

This chain uses TRBV24-1 with TRBJ2-3; 9 bases map to TRBD2. CDR1 and CDR2 from the germline V gene are KGHDR and SFDVKD. Germline trimming cut 1 base from V and 4 bases from J; bases unmatched to any gene: 5. The CDR3 contains 16 residues. The CDR3 is CATSDFGGRAPDTQYF. The CDR3 region has the DNA TGTGCCACCAGTGATTTTGGCGGGAGGGCCCCAGATACGCAGTATTTT.

The gene calls are TRBV29-1 and TRBJ2-3, with TRBD2 identical over 7 bases. CDR1 and CDR2 from the germline V gene are SQVTM and ANQGSEA. The CDR3 covers 13 residues. Germline trimming cut 6 bases from V and 2 bases from J; bases unmatched to any gene: 5. DNA for the CDR3: TGCAGCGTCCTAACTAGCGCCACAGATACGCAGTATTTT. It translates to CSVLTSATDTQYF.

This clone was seen a handful of times. The rearrangement joins TRBV3-1 (or the pseudogene TRBV3-2) to TRBJ1-6, with 7 bases lining up with TRBD1. The ends lost 5 bases at V and 8 bases at J; junction bases unmatched: 12. This CDR3 contains 16 residues. Per the germline V gene, CDR1 is LGHDT and CDR2 is YNNKEL (reference sequence). As DNA, the CDR3 is TGTGCCAGCAGCAAGCAAAGGGACAGTCGGCATTCACCCCTCCACTTT. Translated, it gives CASSKQRDSRHSPLHF.

This chain uses TRBV19 with TRBJ1-6; D perhaps matches TRBD1 (6 bases). Per germline, CDR1 LNHDA and CDR2 SQIVND (reference sequence). The CDR3 covers 15 residues. The ends were cut back, 5 bases at V and 14 bases at J, with 22 bases in the middle. CDR3 DNA: TGTGCCAGTAGTCCAATTCGACAGGCCTCCGGTACCCTCCACTTT. Its protein product is CASSPIRQASGTLHF.

The chain combines TRBV29-1 with TRBJ1-5; D is undetermined. The CDR3 sequence is 13 residues long. Germline V gives CDR1 SQVTM, CDR2 ANQGSEA. The V end was cut by 1 base, the J end by 7 bases, with 11 bases between. DNA of the CDR3: TGCAGCGTTGAAGTCATCCCCGGCCAGCCCCAGCATTTT. This encodes CSVEVIPGQPQHF.

CDR3 amino acids: CASSPLSYEQYF. Written as DNA, the CDR3 is TGTGCCAGCTCACCACTCTCCTACGAGCAGTACTTC. The chain employs TRBV18 and TRBJ2-7; D remains ambiguous. Looked up from germline, CDR1 is KGHSH and CDR2 is LQKENI. V lost 1 base and J lost 0, with 1 base in between. This CDR3 spans 12 amino acids. Combining the CDR3 with reference TRBV18 and TRBJ2-7 gives the whole variable domain NAGVMQNPRHLVRRRGQEARLRCSPMKGHSHVYWYRQLPEEGLKFMVYLQKENIIDESGMPKERFSAEFPKEGPSILRIQQVVRGDSAAYFCASSPLSYEQYFGPGTRLTVT.

The V and J genes are TRBV1 and TRBJ2-5; the table's D call, TRBD2, was not checked against the DNA. TRBV1 is reported as a pseudogene. CDR3 size: 17 residues. The CDR3 region is CTSSQGTSGRARETQYF. The CDR3 DNA follows: TGCACCAGCAGCCAAGGGACTAGCGGGAGGGCCCGGGAGACCCAGTACTTC.